The 14 T cell receptor beta chains reported below all come from one sample, sequenced in a study of human CD8 memory T cell subsets (dated by TCRdb to 2019 to 2021). A Human TCR Profiling Kit was used to prepare UMI-labeled 5' RACE TCRbeta libraries. TCRdb reprocessed the reads; each CDR3 protein sequence makes one entry, and DNA is unavailable. The sample's records list thousands of distinct CDR3 sequences. 21% of the sample is taken by the ten largest. Sequenced sample: CD8+ T cells from PBMCs. These receptors were obtained from a human donor in good health.

The chain links TRBV12-3 or TRBV12-4 to TRBJ2-2; TCRdb picks TRBD1, but there is no DNA to check that call. The CDR3 loop spans 13 amino acids. CDR3 sequence: CASSLPGTGELFF.

The chain carries TRBV7-9 and TRBJ2-7; the D call from TCRdb, TRBD1, cannot be confirmed without DNA. The CDR3 is made up of 13 amino acids. Germline CDR1 reads SEHNR; CDR2 reads FQNEAQ (reference sequence). The CDR3: CASSGDTYYEQYF.

The chain recombines TRBV5-5 with TRBJ1-2; TCRdb returns TRBD1, unconfirmable since there is no DNA. CDR1 is SGHKS and CDR2 is YYEKEE in the germline V gene (reference sequence). This CDR3 comprises 14 residues. The CDR3 sequence is CASSLMTGNYGYTF.

The J gene is TRBJ2-2, the V gene TRBV24-1. CDR1 KGHDR and CDR2 SFDVKD come from the germline V gene. The CDR3 contains 12 residues. CDR3 sequence reads: CATSDLSGELFF.

The CDR3 is CAAGPDRGTQPQHF. The chain joins TRBV6-6 to TRBJ1-5; checking the TCRdb D call of TRBD1 is not possible without DNA. This CDR3 is 14 amino acids long. Looked up from germline, CDR1 is MNHNY and CDR2 is SVGAGI (reference sequence).

This clonotype registers medium-sized by frequency. The chain joins TRBV15 to TRBJ2-7; the D call from TCRdb, TRBD1, cannot be confirmed without DNA. Looked up from germline, CDR1 is LNHNV and CDR2 is YYDKDF (reference sequence). This CDR3 spans 13 amino acids. This chain's CDR3 is CATSKGQGNEQYF.

This CDR3 is CASSLILGIDTEAFF. The chain recombines TRBV7-2 with TRBJ1-1. CDR1 SGHTA and CDR2 FQGNSA come from the germline V gene. There are 15 residues in the CDR3.

The gene calls are TRBV12-3 or TRBV12-4 and TRBJ1-1; absent DNA, TCRdb's TRBD1 call cannot be checked. The CDR3 spans 14 residues. The CDR3 sequence is CASSARGGETEAFF.

This CDR3 is CASSFRPRGGRSTSYNEQFF. The genes are TRBV28 and TRBJ2-1; TCRdb names TRBD2, which stays unverified in the absence of DNA. CDR3 size: 20 residues. Looked up from germline, CDR1 is MDHEN and CDR2 is SYDVKM. Filled out from reference TRBV28 and TRBJ2-1, the complete variable domain reads DVKVTQSSRYLVKRTGEKVFLECVQDMDHENMFWYRQDPGLGLRLIYFSYDVKMKEKGDIPEGYSVSREKKERFSLILESASTNQTSMYLCASSFRPRGGRSTSYNEQFFGPGTRLTVL.

V gene TRBV3-1 combines with J gene TRBJ2-3; the TCRdb D gene call, TRBD2, has no DNA to confirm it. This CDR3 is 17 amino acids long. CDR1 and CDR2 (germline): LGHDT, YNNKEL (reference sequence). CDR3 sequence reads: CASSQDDLAETTDTQYF.

The rearrangement uses TRBV5-1 and TRBJ2-7; TCRdb calls TRBD2, which cannot be checked without DNA. There are 14 residues in the CDR3. Germline lookup yields CDR1 SGHRS and CDR2 YFSETQ. Here the CDR3 reads CASSPLGQGREQYF.

The gene calls are TRBV11-2 and TRBJ1-1; TCRdb calls TRBD1, which cannot be checked without DNA. The CDR3 has 13 residues. Looked up from germline, CDR1 is SGHAT and CDR2 is FQNNGV. CDR3 region: CASSPRGDTEAFF.

The rearrangement uses TRBV11-2 and TRBJ2-1. The CDR3 contains 19 residues. Germline-derived CDR1 and CDR2 are SGHAT and FQNNGV. CDR3 loop: CASSLDPRNYRSSYNEQFF. Filled out from reference TRBV11-2 and TRBJ2-1, the complete variable domain reads EAGVAQSPRYKIIEKRQSVAFWCNPISGHATLYWYQQILGQGPKLLIQFQNNGVVDDSQLPKDRFSAERLKGVDSTLKIQPAKLEDSAVYLCASSLDPRNYRSSYNEQFFGPGTRLTVL.

This chain joins TRBV2 and TRBJ2-3; TCRdb picks TRBD2, but there is no DNA to check that call. This CDR3 is 14 amino acids long. CDR1 SNHLY and CDR2 FYNNEI come from the germline V gene. CDR3 in amino acids: CASEGLAGGDTQYF.